The 30 T cell receptor beta chains in this list originate from one sample, sequenced in a study of T-cell memory formation after mild COVID-19. In TCRdb, the 5' RACE reads were re-called with MiXCR into one record per CDR3 protein. The sample gives fewer than 250,000 distinct CDR3 sequences, roughly a tenth of which show up once; 3% to 3.5% is in the top ten. Input material: PBMCs or a T cell subset sorted from them (not recorded which). These receptors all stem from a man younger than 30 who had mild COVID-19 (a few samples of this study predate the infection). Cell type and time point are not known.

The chain has TRBV12-3 or TRBV12-4 and TRBJ2-2; maybe TRBD2 (6 bases). The CDR3 is 15 residues long. With 3 bases removed from V and 7 bases from J, the gap between germline ends came to 15 bases. The CDR3 DNA reads as TGTGCCAGCAGTTTGAGGCACCGCGGGGTCGGGGAGCTGTTTTTT. Protein product: CASSLRHRGVGELFF.

This clonotype was found a few times. The chain has TRBV24-1 and TRBJ2-3, with 7 bases fitting TRBD1. The length of the CDR3 is 16 residues. V was clipped by 9 bases and J by 5 bases; unmatched bases: 16. CDR1 is KGHDR and CDR2 is SFDVKD in the germline V gene. The CDR3, as DNA: TGTGCCACCGCGCCCAGTACCGGGACAGCGCTAGATACGCAGTATTTT. Translating gives CATAPSTGTALDTQYF.

This clonotype was seen ten or more times. The chain combines TRBV9 with TRBJ2-3; no clear D gene. The germline V and J ends were trimmed by 3 bases and 2 bases, with 10 bases remaining between them. This CDR3 has 14 residues. Germline lookup yields CDR1 SGDLS and CDR2 YYNGEE. The CDR3 protein is CASSGGLLTDTQYF. The CDR3 bases are TGTGCCAGCAGCGGTGGGCTCCTCACAGATACGCAGTATTTT.

The sample holds a few counts of this clonotype. The CDR3 nucleotides are TGTGCCAGCAGTGACTCAGGGACACCGAGGGACGAGCAGTACTTC. Translating it yields CASSDSGTPRDEQYF. V usage is TRBV6-4 and J usage is TRBJ2-7; a possible D gene is TRBD1 (6 bases). V shed 0 bases and J shed 5 bases, with 14 bases lying between them. Germline V gives CDR1 MRHNA, CDR2 SNTAGT. The CDR3 is made up of 15 amino acids.

The chain links TRBV9 to TRBJ1-2; D ambiguous. V lost 2 bases to trimming and J lost 8 bases, with 10 bases between them. CDR3 length: 12 residues. The germline V gene has CDR1 SGDLS and CDR2 YYNGEE. CDR3 protein: CASSVSEGGYTF. The CDR3 region has the DNA TGTGCCAGCAGCGTTAGCGAGGGCGGCTACACCTTC.

The chain recombines TRBV6-1 with TRBJ1-1; D uncertain. The germline V gene encodes CDR1 MNHNS and CDR2 SASEGT. The CDR3 runs to 16 residues. The V end was cut by 7 bases, the J end by 3 bases, with 21 bases between. The CDR3 region is CASILRPGRPYTEAFF. The CDR3 DNA follows: TGTGCCAGCATTCTCCGGCCGGGCAGGCCCTACACTGAAGCTTTCTTT.

The table lists this clonotype with many counts. This CDR3 reads CASSSTLSGGTTDTQYF. CDR3 DNA: TGCGCCAGCAGCTCGACTCTGAGCGGGGGCACCACAGATACGCAGTATTTT. The V gene is TRBV5-1, the J gene TRBJ2-3, with 8 bases identical to TRBD2. This CDR3 is 17 amino acids long. CDR1 and CDR2 from the germline V gene are SGHRS and YFSETQ. Trimming at V came to 3 bases and at J to 2 bases, leaving 11 bases not matched to a gene.

CDR3 residues: CASSHRGPTSGANVLTF. The CDR3, as DNA: TGTGCCAGCAGCCATCGGGGGCCGACCTCTGGGGCCAACGTCCTGACTTTC. This chain uses TRBV3-1 with TRBJ2-6; D assignment may be TRBD1 or TRBD2 (6 bases each). The CDR3 contains 17 residues. The germline V gene has CDR1 LGHDT and CDR2 YNNKEL (reference sequence). With 3 bases removed from V and 0 bases from J, the gap between germline ends came to 12 bases.

This clonotype was detected only a few times. The chain employs TRBV7-9 and TRBJ2-5; 8 nucleotides agree with TRBD1. The CDR3 covers 14 residues. Germline trimming cut 8 bases from V and 4 bases from J; bases unmatched to any gene: 9. Germline lookup yields CDR1 SEHNR and CDR2 FQNEAQ (reference sequence). The CDR3 is CASGPRDRLETQYF. The CDR3 DNA reads TGTGCCAGCGGACCCCGGGACAGGCTAGAGACCCAGTACTTC.

Ten or more counts support this clonotype. The rearrangement links TRBV4-1 to TRBJ1-2; the D is unclear. The CDR3 is made up of 11 amino acids. Trimming left V 3 bases short and J 8 bases short, with 7 bases between. Per the germline V gene, CDR1 is MGHRA and CDR2 is YSYEKL. This CDR3 is CASSQSLGYTF. In DNA form, the CDR3 reads TGCGCCAGCAGCCAGTCCCTGGGCTACACCTTC.

The chain links TRBV3-1 to TRBJ1-6; 10 bases line up with TRBD1. Germline assignment: CDR1 LGHDT and CDR2 YNNKEL (reference sequence). The length of the CDR3 is 15 residues. Trimming at V came to 3 bases and at J to 9 bases, leaving 5 bases not matched to a gene. CDR3: CASSHFRDRGSPLHF. The CDR3 nucleotides read TGTGCCAGCAGCCACTTCCGGGACAGGGGTTCACCCCTCCACTTT.

This clonotype was seen a few times. The chain joins TRBV5-1 to TRBJ2-3; D is ambiguous. Germline CDR1 SGHRS, CDR2 YFSETQ. V was pared by 7 bases and J by 7 bases, with 16 bases between. CDR3 size: 13 residues. The CDR3: CASGTFELNTQYF. In DNA form, the CDR3 reads TGCGCCAGCGGAACCTTCGAGTTAAATACGCAGTATTTT.

The J gene is TRBJ1-1, the V gene TRBV12-2. TRBV12-2 is a documented pseudogene. The CDR3 sequence is 16 residues long. The CDR3 spells CASRTGPGPLNTEAFF. CDR3 in DNA: TGTGCAAGTCGCACGGGCCCCGGCCCTCTGAACACTGAAGCTTTCTTT.

A few counts support this clonotype. V usage is TRBV2 and J usage is TRBJ2-1; TRBD2 might be the D (5 bases). Trimming took off 5 bases at V and 1 base at J, with 9 bases between the two ends. The CDR3 runs 14 residues. CDR1 is SNHLY and CDR2 is FYNNEI in the germline V gene. The DNA for the CDR3 is TGTGCCAGCAGTTTGGAGGAATCCTACAATGAGCAGTTCTTC. Protein sequence: CASSLEESYNEQFF.

The rearrangement joins TRBV10-2 to TRBJ2-5; the D is unclear. The V and J ends lost 4 bases and 5 bases respectively, with 11 bases between them. Germline V gives CDR1 WSHSY, CDR2 SAAADI. The CDR3 is 13 amino acids. CDR3 bases: TGCGCCAGCAGTGGAGATCCGCGGGAGACCCAGTACTTC. It codes for CASSGDPRETQYF.

This clonotype has ten or more counts. V gene TRBV12-3 or TRBV12-4 combines with J gene TRBJ2-1; D uncertain. The V end was cut by 2 bases, the J end by 7 bases, with 0 bases between. This CDR3 region has 10 residues. CDR3: CASSLNEQFF. DNA for the CDR3: TGTGCCAGCAGTTTAAATGAGCAGTTCTTC.

This rearrangement joins TRBV5-1 to TRBJ2-5, with D perhaps given as TRBD1 or TRBD2 (5 bases each). There are 14 residues in the CDR3. The germline V gene encodes CDR1 SGHRS and CDR2 YFSETQ. V was cut by 4 bases and J by 5 bases, with 15 bases left in between. CDR3 in DNA: TGCGCCAGCAGCCAGGGACCCTCCGATGAGACCCAGTACTTC. Translated: CASSQGPSDETQYF.

This clonotype was found a few times. The rearrangement uses TRBV18 and TRBJ1-3, with a possible D match to TRBD1 (5 bases). This CDR3 spans 14 amino acids. Per germline, CDR1 KGHSH and CDR2 LQKENI. V was shortened by 2 bases and J by 4 bases, with 9 bases between the two germline ends. As DNA, the CDR3 is TGTGCCAGCTCACCAGGGGCAAGAGGAAACACCATATATTTT. Its translation is CASSPGARGNTIYF. The complete variable domain, with remaining parts taken from reference TRBV18 and TRBJ1-3, reads NAGVMQNPRHLVRRRGQEARLRCSPMKGHSHVYWYRQLPEEGLKFMVYLQKENIIDESGMPKERFSAEFPKEGPSILRIQQVVRGDSAAYFCASSPGARGNTIYFGEGSWLTVV.

The genes are TRBV20-1 and TRBJ1-3; D unclear. The CDR3 totals 12 residues. The germline V gene has CDR1 DFQATT and CDR2 SNEGSKA (reference sequence). V lost 6 bases, J lost 4 bases, and 10 bases lay in between. The CDR3 DNA sequence: TGCAGTGCATCCTGGATGGGAAACACCATATATTTT. Encoded protein: CSASWMGNTIYF.

V and J are TRBV5-1 and TRBJ2-1; D unresolved. The V gene's germline CDR1 is SGHRS and CDR2 YFSETQ. The length of the CDR3 is 12 residues. V was shortened by 2 bases and J by 9 bases, with 9 bases between the two germline ends. Here the CDR3 DNA reads TGCGCCAGCAGCTTCCCAGTCGGTGAGCAGTTCTTC. Protein sequence: CASSFPVGEQFF.

This clonotype was seen only a few times. The chain combines TRBV28 with TRBJ2-5, with TRBD2 as a possible D gene (6 bases). The germline V gene has CDR1 MDHEN and CDR2 SYDVKM. V was pared by 8 bases and J by 5 bases, with 15 bases between. This CDR3 region has 13 residues. Written as DNA, the CDR3 is TGTGCCAGCCGAGCGGCGGGACGCGAGACCCAGTACTTC. Its protein is CASRAAGRETQYF.

This clonotype was counted only a few times. The chain combines TRBV6-5 with TRBJ2-3; D unclear. V was trimmed by 4 bases and J by 10 bases, leaving 15 bases between them. Germline lookup yields CDR1 MNHEY and CDR2 SVGAGI. The CDR3 is 13 amino acids. CDR3 residues: CASSSPRRKAQYF. DNA for the CDR3: TGTGCCAGCAGTTCCCCCCGTAGAAAGGCGCAGTATTTT.

The rearrangement links TRBV18 to TRBJ1-6; no definite D call. The CDR3 loop spans 14 amino acids. In germline, CDR1 is KGHSH, CDR2 LQKENI. V was trimmed by 6 bases and J by 4 bases, leaving 10 bases between them. This chain's CDR3 is CASSPTGYNSPLHF. CDR3 coding DNA: TGTGCCAGCTCCCCGACGGGTTATAATTCACCCCTCCACTTT.

This chain uses TRBV5-1 with TRBJ2-7; the D gene is possibly TRBD1 (6 bases). The CDR3 totals 12 residues. In germline, CDR1 is SGHRS, CDR2 YFSETQ. Deletions cut 3 bases from V and 5 bases from J, with 9 bases between. The CDR3 DNA reads as TGCGCCAGCAGCTACCCAGGGGACGAGCAGTACTTC. Protein product: CASSYPGDEQYF. Complete variable domain (other parts from reference TRBV5-1 and TRBJ2-7): KAGVTQTPRYLIKTRGQQVTLSCSPISGHRSVSWYQQTPGQGLQFLFEYFSETQRNKGNFPGRFSGRQFSNSRSEMNVSTLELGDSALYLCASSYPGDEQYFGPGTRLTVT.

This clonotype has a handful of counts. CDR3 in amino acids: CASSLRTKGGGEQFF. DNA for the CDR3: TGTGCCAGCAGCTTACGGACGAAGGGGGGCGGTGAGCAGTTCTTC. The J gene is TRBJ2-1, the V gene TRBV11-3; D is possibly TRBD1 or TRBD2 (6 bases each). The CDR3 consists of 15 residues. Germline CDR1 and CDR2: SGHNT and YENEEA. V lost 2 bases and J lost 9, with 17 bases in between. Using reference TRBV11-3 and TRBJ2-1 for the parts outside the CDR3, the full variable domain is EAGVVQSPRYKIIEKKQPVAFWCNPISGHNTLYWYLQNLGQGPELLIRYENEEAVDDSQLPKDRFSAERLKGVDSTLKIQPAELGDSAVYLCASSLRTKGGGEQFFGPGTRLTVL.

This clonotype was picked up a small number of times. V and J are TRBV20-1 and TRBJ1-1; 7 nucleotides align to TRBD1. Trimming removed 5 bases from V and 3 bases from J; junction bases left unmatched: 9. CDR1 and CDR2 from the germline V gene are DFQATT and SNEGSKA (reference sequence). The CDR3 consists of 14 residues. The CDR3 region has the DNA TGCAGTGCTGGGAACAGGGGTAGGGACACTGAAGCTTTCTTT. This encodes CSAGNRGRDTEAFF.

The chain couples TRBV5-1 to TRBJ2-4, with a tentative D call TRBD1 (6 bases). Trimming cost V 0 bases and J 8 bases, with 12 bases left between them. Germline CDR1 is SGHRS and CDR2 is YFSETQ. CDR3 length: 14 amino acids. The CDR3 DNA sequence: TGCGCCAGCAGCTTGGGTGCAGGGGCGGACATTCAGTACTTC. The encoded protein is CASSLGAGADIQYF.

The genes are TRBV7-2 and TRBJ2-2; no reliable D call. The germline V gene encodes CDR1 SGHTA and CDR2 FQGNSA. There are 12 residues in the CDR3. The V and J ends lost 2 bases and 8 bases respectively, with 6 bases between them. The chain's CDR3 is CASSLNSGELFF. CDR3 sequence (DNA): TGTGCCAGCAGCTTAAACTCGGGGGAGCTGTTTTTT.

This chain links TRBV5-4 with TRBJ2-3; TRBD2 aligns across 7 bases. With V trimmed by 2 bases and J by 0 bases, 3 bases remained unmatched. Per the germline V gene, CDR1 is SGHNT and CDR2 is YYREEE (reference sequence). CDR3 length: 15 amino acids. In nucleotides, the CDR3 is TGTGCCAGCAGCTTTAAGCGGGGCAGCACAGATACGCAGTATTTT. As protein: CASSFKRGSTDTQYF.

A few counts support this clonotype. The chain uses TRBV12-3 or TRBV12-4 and TRBJ2-2; TRBD1 matches 11 bases. The CDR3 has 16 residues. Unmatched junction bases numbered 8, after V lost 11 bases and J lost 0 bases. CDR3 coding DNA: TGTGCCGCCGGGGGACAGGGGGGAGCGAACACCGGGGAGCTGTTTTTT. Translated: CAAGGQGGANTGELFF.